This T cell receptor beta chain was identified during a study of T cell repertoires in cytomegalovirus infection. The overall study: Researchers turned to recently identified HLA-C-restricted CMV epitopes as well as well-studied HLA-B-restricted ones. Matching HLA type and CMV infection were both indicated by public TCR beta signatures. Findings of the study overall: The ex vivo response was dominated by HLA-C-restricted CMV-specific TCR beta clonotypes.

A word on this clonotype: Antigen: not known.

V lost 10 bases to trimming and J lost 3 bases, with 13 bases between them. The CDR3 consists of 13 residues. Germline V gives CDR1 SGHRS, CDR2 YFSETQ. MiXCR, applied by TCRdb to the reads, yields one record per CDR3 protein. The sample lists 700,000 to 850,000 distinct CDR3 sequences, about 31% seen once, with roughly an eighth in the top ten. The source was cultured CD8+ T cells from PBMCs, collected from culture after CMV antigen stimulation. The genes are TRBV5-1 and TRBJ2-2, with D unclear. This TCR came from a human donor in good health (CMV status not recorded). Some clones in this sample may be carry-over from other donors' samples. The CDR3 nucleotides read TGCGCCTCTTCCGTACATTACACCGGGGAGCTGTTTTTT. This encodes CASSVHYTGELFF.